This TCR beta chain was recorded in a study of T cells in Graves' hyperthyroidism and ophthalmopathy. Diagnosis relied on clinical symptoms, serum thyroxine and TRAb, thyroid ultrasound and orbital computed tomography. The J segment lost 9 bases and the V segment lost 5 bases, leaving 20 bases of the junction unmatched. CDR1 and CDR2 from the germline V gene are SGHVS and FQNEAQ. The CDR3 totals 17 residues. There were TCR beta CDR3 regions amplified from RNA transcripts. Using the HTBI primer set, a first-round RT-PCR was run on the TCR CDR3. TCRdb passed the multiplex PCR reads through MiXCR, listing each CDR3 protein once. The table lists about 290,000 distinct CDR3 sequences, roughly 15% of them singletons.

Sequencing was carried out using blood. The chain combines TRBV7-8 with TRBJ2-5, with 8 bases that match TRBD2. The receptor comes from a man in his thirties or forties with Graves' hyperthyroidism. DNA for the CDR3: TGTGCCAGCAGCGTAGAAGGGGCCAGCGGGAGTCCGGCCGCCCAGTACTTC. Translated, it gives CASSVEGASGSPAAQYF.